The rows below give T cell receptor beta chains drawn from one sample of a study of human T cells and chemical hapten exposure. In TCRdb, the RACE reads were re-called with MiXCR into one record per CDR3 protein. The sample has about 53,000 distinct CDR3 sequences; more than 9% are singletons. The material sequenced was whole blood, taken in connection with sensitization to the hapten diphenylcyclopropenone (DPC). The receptors were gathered from a man in his forties with alopecia areata. Some clones in this sample may be carry-over from other donors' samples. Both conserved end residues are part of each CDR3. A D gene is named only where the DNA matches it firmly. Size tells how often a clone was seen (once, few, many) or the class of an expanded clone, and some rows leave it out.

j_gene: TRBJ2-1
abundance: few
d_gene: -
v_gene: TRBV4-1
CDR3aa: CASSHYDGDYNEQFF
CDR3nt: TGCGCCAGCAGCCATTACGACGGGGACTACAATGAGCAGTTCTTC

j_gene: TRBJ2-5
abundance: -
d_gene: TRBD1
v_gene: TRBV2
CDR3aa: CASKGATETQYF
CDR3nt: TGTGCCAGCAAGGGGGCAACGGAGACCCAGTACTTC

j_gene: TRBJ2-3
abundance: -
d_gene: -
v_gene: TRBV5-1
CDR3aa: CASSLQAVPAGDTQYF
CDR3nt: TGCGCCAGCAGCCTGCAAGCGGTCCCGGCCGGAGATACGCAGTATTTT

j_gene: TRBJ2-7
abundance: many
d_gene: TRBD1
v_gene: TRBV4-1
CDR3aa: CASSQDQGTGVRYEQYF
CDR3nt: TGCGCCAGCAGCCAAGATCAGGGGACAGGGGTCCGATACGAGCAGTACTTC

j_gene: TRBJ2-1
abundance: few
d_gene: TRBD1
v_gene: TRBV28
CDR3aa: CATQRSQGVRDNEQFF
CDR3nt: TGTGCCACCCAAAGATCCCAGGGGGTAAGGGACAATGAGCAGTTCTTC

j_gene: TRBJ2-7
abundance: many
d_gene: TRBD2
v_gene: TRBV28
CDR3aa: CASRSPGASGRYEQYF
CDR3nt: TGTGCCAGCAGGTCCCCAGGGGCTAGCGGGAGGTACGAGCAGTACTTC

j_gene: TRBJ2-1
abundance: many
d_gene: -
v_gene: TRBV6-1
CDR3aa: CASSEWGGGSGSYNEQFF
CDR3nt: TGTGCCAGCAGTGAATGGGGCGGGGGCTCGGGCTCCTACAATGAGCAGTTCTTC

j_gene: TRBJ1-1
abundance: few
d_gene: TRBD1
v_gene: TRBV20-1
CDR3aa: CSAETGSVEAFF
CDR3nt: TGCAGTGCAGAGACAGGGAGTGTTGAAGCTTTCTTT

j_gene: TRBJ1-3
abundance: few
d_gene: -
v_gene: TRBV12-3/TRBV12-4
CDR3aa: CASNAGPNSGNTIYF
CDR3nt: TGTGCCAGCAACGCGGGGCCAAACTCTGGAAACACCATATATTTT

j_gene: TRBJ2-1
abundance: many
d_gene: -
v_gene: TRBV7-9
CDR3aa: CASSLLNEQFF
CDR3nt: TGTGCCAGCAGTTTATTAAATGAGCAGTTCTTC

j_gene: TRBJ1-5
abundance: many
d_gene: TRBD1
v_gene: TRBV6-6
CDR3aa: CASSAVSGTGTYSNQPQHF
CDR3nt: TGTGCCAGCAGTGCCGTGAGTGGGACAGGGACCTATAGCAATCAGCCCCAGCATTTT